These T cell receptor beta chains were read from a single sample in a study of OX40 agonist ivuxolimab in advanced cancers. The data were produced by immunoSEQ multiplex PCR, yet TCRdb's version contains in-frame clones alone and is incomplete. The sample holds some 26,000 clones, approximately 80% seen once. The sample was CD4+ or CD8+ T cells sorted from blood, taken in a trial of the OX40 agonist ivuxolimab. These receptors originate from an adult with an advanced solid tumor such as melanoma, head and neck, liver or kidney cancer. Both conserved end residues are part of each CDR3. The D gene is left open where the match is weak. Not all rows give a size; the values are once, few, many and, for expanded clones, a class.

clone_size d_call j_call v_call cdr3_nt cdr3_aa
NA NA TRBJ2-6 TRBV5-8 TGTGCCAGCTCATGTAATCCCACACAAAGTCGGGCCAACGTCCTGACTTTC CASSCNPTQSRANVLTF
NA NA TRBJ1-1 TRBV29-1 TGCAGCGTTTACCGAATAAGCGACACTGAAGCTTTCTTT CSVYRISDTEAFF
NA NA TRBJ2-7 TRBV19 TGTGCCAGTAGTATAGGTAGGGTTGGTGAGCAGTACTTC CASSIGRVGEQYF
NA NA TRBJ1-2 TRBV30 TGTGCCTGGAGCTTTTCCAGCCCTAACTATGGCTACACCTTC CAWSFSSPNYGYTF
NA TRBD2 TRBJ2-5 TRBV4-1 TGCGCCAGCAGCCAAGTACTAGCGGGAGCCCTCCTTTTTGAGCAGTACTTC CASSQVLAGALLFEQYF
NA TRBD1 TRBJ1-3 TRBV6-6 TGTGCCAGCAGCCCAGACAGGGTAGTTTTAGGAAACACCATATATTTT CASSPDRVVLGNTIYF
medium-sized TRBD2 TRBJ2-3 TRBV6-4 TGTGCCAGCAGTGAAACGACTAGCGGGGGTACAGATACGCAGTATTTT CASSETTSGGTDTQYF
NA NA TRBJ1-1 TRBV7-3 TGTGCCAGCAGCCCCGGGGGTAAGAACACTGAAGCTTTCTTT CASSPGGKNTEAFF
NA TRBD1 TRBJ1-5 TRBV6-5 TGTGCCAGCAGCCTAGGGACAGGGGAAAATCAGCCCCAGCATTTT CASSLGTGENQPQHF
NA NA TRBJ1-1 TRBV7-9 TGTGCCAGCAGCCCCGGGCAACATGAAGCTTTCTTT CASSPGQHEAFF
few NA TRBJ1-2 TRBV6-1 TGTGCCAGCAGTGGAGGAGGTTGGAGCTACACCTTC CASSGGGWSYTF
few TRBD1 TRBJ1-2 TRBV6-5 TGTGCCAGCAGACCCCCCGGACAGGGGAGCTATGGCTACACCTTC CASRPPGQGSYGYTF
NA TRBD1 TRBJ1-4 TRBV18 TGTGCCAGCTCACCCCTGGGGACAGGGAATGAAAAACTGTTTTTT CASSPLGTGNEKLFF
few NA TRBJ2-7 TRBV7-3 TGTGCCAGCAGCCTCCGGGACCTAAATCGATACGAGCAGTACTTC CASSLRDLNRYEQYF
NA TRBD1 TRBJ1-3 TRBV19 TGTGCCAGTAGTCTTCCAGGGGGCTCTGGAAACACCATATATTTT CASSLPGGSGNTIYF
NA TRBD2 TRBJ2-7 TRBV11-3 TGTGCCAGCAGCGTGACTAGCGGGGGGTTCTACGAGCAGTACTTC CASSVTSGGFYEQYF
NA TRBD2 TRBJ2-1 TRBV7-2 TGTGCCAGCAGCTCCGGACTAGCTTACCCCTACAATGAGCAGTTCTTC CASSSGLAYPYNEQFF
few TRBD2 TRBJ2-7 TRBV11-3 TGTGCCAGCAGCTTAGCTCTTAGCGGGGCCCCGTCCTACGAGCAGTACTTC CASSLALSGAPSYEQYF
NA NA TRBJ2-5 TRBV2 TGTGCCAGCACCTTGGATGGGTCACAAGAGACCCAGTACTTC CASTLDGSQETQYF
NA TRBD2 TRBJ2-3 TRBV7-2 TGTGCCAGCAGCTTACTTAGCGGGGGCCGCACAGATACGCAGTATTTT CASSLLSGGRTDTQYF
few NA TRBJ2-1 TRBV29-1 TGCAGCGTTGTCGTCCCGAGGTCCCGCAATGAGCAGTTCTTC CSVVVPRSRNEQFF
NA NA TRBJ1-6 TRBV7-9 TGTGCCAGCAGCCCTAGGGGACGGATGAGGGTTTCACCCCTCCACTTT CASSPRGRMRVSPLHF
NA NA TRBJ2-7 TRBV4-2 TGTGCCAGCAGCGCACAGGGTGGAGAGGGAACCTACGAGCAGTACTTC CASSAQGGEGTYEQYF
NA NA TRBJ2-5 TRBV5-6 TGTGCCAGCAGCTTGAACTCCTTCGGTGAGCAGTACTTC CASSLNSFGEQYF
NA NA TRBJ2-3 TRBV5-4 TGTGCCAGCAGCTTGGAAGTCTCGCCCAGAGATACGCAGTATTTT CASSLEVSPRDTQYF
NA NA TRBJ2-1 TRBV12-1 TGTGCCAGCAGCCCCCCCACGGGAGGGGTCTACAATGAGCAGTTCTTC CASSPPTGGVYNEQFF
NA NA TRBJ2-2 TRBV9 TGTGCCAGCAGCGTAGTAGTCGGTGTCAACACCGGGGAGCTGTTTTTT CASSVVVGVNTGELFF
NA NA TRBJ2-4 TRBV19 TGTGCCAGCTCCCAGCAGGGGAATAAAAACATTCAGTACTTC CASSQQGNKNIQYF
NA TRBD2 TRBJ2-1 TRBV7-3 TGTGCCAGCAGCTTGTCCGTTAGCGGGGGGCAAAATGAGCAGTTCTTC CASSLSVSGGQNEQFF
once NA TRBJ1-1 TRBV11-3 TGTGCCAGCAGCTTCGGGCGGGCTGAAGCTTTCTTT CASSFGRAEAFF
NA TRBD1 TRBJ2-6 TRBV11-2 TGTGCCAGCAGCTTAGAGGGCACGGGACAGCGAACTGGGGCCAACGTCCTGACTTTC CASSLEGTGQRTGANVLTF
NA NA TRBJ2-3 TRBV4-3 TGCGCCAGCAGCCAAGTCTTCAGGGAAGCAGATACGCAGTATTTT CASSQVFREADTQYF
NA TRBD2 TRBJ2-5 TRBV5-1 TGCGCCAGCAGCACGAGGAGCGGGAGTGGAGAGACCCAGTACTTC CASSTRSGSGETQYF
NA TRBD2 TRBJ2-2 TRBV7-9 TGTGCCAGCATGCTAGGGACTAGCGGGAACACCGGGGAGCTGTTTTTT CASMLGTSGNTGELFF
once TRBD2 TRBJ2-3 TRBV5-1 TGCGCCAGCAGCTTAGGTCTAGCGGGGCTTAGCACAGATACGCAGTATTTT CASSLGLAGLSTDTQYF
NA TRBD2 TRBJ2-1 TRBV7-3 TGTGCCAGCAGCTTAAAGCCGACTAGCGGGGGGATAAATGAGCAGTTCTTC CASSLKPTSGGINEQFF
NA NA TRBJ2-7 TRBV5-5 TGTGCCAGCAGCTATCAAGGGGTTTACGAGCAGTACTTC CASSYQGVYEQYF
few NA TRBJ2-7 TRBV30 TGTGCCTGGAGTGTAGGTCACGGAACCTACGAGCAGTACTTC CAWSVGHGTYEQYF
once NA TRBJ2-4 TRBV29-1 TGCAGCGTTGGTAGGGGGTCCCCCCTAGGGGCCAAAAACATTCAGTACTTC CSVGRGSPLGAKNIQYF
NA NA TRBJ1-6 TRBV4-2 TGTGCCAGCAGCCAAGCCAAGGACAGTCTGGGTTCACCCCTCCACTTT CASSQAKDSLGSPLHF